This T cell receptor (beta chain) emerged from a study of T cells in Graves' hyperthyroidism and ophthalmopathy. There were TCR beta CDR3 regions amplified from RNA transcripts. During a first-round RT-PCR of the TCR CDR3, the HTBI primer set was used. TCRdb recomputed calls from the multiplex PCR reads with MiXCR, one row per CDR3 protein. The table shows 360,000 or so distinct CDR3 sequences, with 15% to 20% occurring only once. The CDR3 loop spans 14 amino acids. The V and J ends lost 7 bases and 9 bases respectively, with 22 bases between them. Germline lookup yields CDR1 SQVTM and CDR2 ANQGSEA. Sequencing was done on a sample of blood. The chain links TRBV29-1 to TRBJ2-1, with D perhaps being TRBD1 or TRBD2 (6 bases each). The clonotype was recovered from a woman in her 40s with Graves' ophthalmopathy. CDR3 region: CSAPEGDRVGEQFF. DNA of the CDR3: TGCAGCGCTCCGGAGGGGGATCGGGTTGGTGAGCAGTTCTTC.